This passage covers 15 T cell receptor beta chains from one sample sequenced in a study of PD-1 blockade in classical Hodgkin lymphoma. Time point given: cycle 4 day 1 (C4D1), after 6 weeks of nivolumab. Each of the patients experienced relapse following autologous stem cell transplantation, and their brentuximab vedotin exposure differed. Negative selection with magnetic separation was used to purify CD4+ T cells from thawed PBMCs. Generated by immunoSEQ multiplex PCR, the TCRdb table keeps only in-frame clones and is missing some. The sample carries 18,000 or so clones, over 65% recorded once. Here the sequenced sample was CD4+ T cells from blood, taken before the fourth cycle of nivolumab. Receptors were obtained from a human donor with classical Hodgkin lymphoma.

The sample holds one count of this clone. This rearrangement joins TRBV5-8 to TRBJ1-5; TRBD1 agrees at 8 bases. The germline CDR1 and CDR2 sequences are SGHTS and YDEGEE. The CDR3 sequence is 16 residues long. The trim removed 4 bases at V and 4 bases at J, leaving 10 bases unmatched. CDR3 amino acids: CASSVFWTGTNQPQHF. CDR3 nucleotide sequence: TGTGCCAGCAGCGTCTTTTGGACAGGGACTAATCAGCCCCAGCATTTT. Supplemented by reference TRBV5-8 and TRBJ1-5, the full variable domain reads EAGVTQSPTHLIKTRGQQATLRCSPISGHTSVYWYQQALGLGLQFLLWYDEGEERNRGNFPPRFSGRQFPNYSSELNVNALELEDSALYLCASSVFWTGTNQPQHFGDGTRLSIL.

The CDR3 bases are TGTGCCAGCAGCGTAGGCGGGACTAGCGGCCAAGAGACCCAGTACTTC. This codes for CASSVGGTSGQETQYF. The V call is TRBV9, the J call TRBJ2-5; 11 bases line up with TRBD2. Per germline, CDR1 SGDLS and CDR2 YYNGEE. CDR3 length equals 16 residues. V shed 0 bases and J 1 base; nucleotides not matched to a gene: 2. The complete variable domain, with remaining parts taken from reference TRBV9 and TRBJ2-5, reads DSGVTQTPKHLITATGQRVTLRCSPRSGDLSVYWYQQSLDQGLQFLIQYYNGEERAKGNILERFSAQQFPDLHSELNLSSLELGDSALYFCASSVGGTSGQETQYFGPGTRLLVL.

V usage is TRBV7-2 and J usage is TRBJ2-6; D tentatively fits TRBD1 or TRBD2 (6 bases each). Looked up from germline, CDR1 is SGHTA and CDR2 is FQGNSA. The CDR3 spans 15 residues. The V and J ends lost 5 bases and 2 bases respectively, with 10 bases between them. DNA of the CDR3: TGTGCCAGCAGCCAAGGGGGGACTGGGGCCAACGTCCTGACTTTC. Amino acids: CASSQGGTGANVLTF.

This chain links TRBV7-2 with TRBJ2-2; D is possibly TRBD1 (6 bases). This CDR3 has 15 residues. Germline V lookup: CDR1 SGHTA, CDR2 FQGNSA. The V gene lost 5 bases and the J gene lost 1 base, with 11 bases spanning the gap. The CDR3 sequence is CASSPGQMNTGELFF. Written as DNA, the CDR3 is TGTGCCAGCAGCCCGGGACAAATGAACACCGGGGAGCTGTTTTTT.

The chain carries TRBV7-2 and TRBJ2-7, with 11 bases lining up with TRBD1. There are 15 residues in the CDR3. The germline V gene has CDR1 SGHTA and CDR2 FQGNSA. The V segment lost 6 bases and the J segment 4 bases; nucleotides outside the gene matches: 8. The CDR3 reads CASSYGQGASYEQYF. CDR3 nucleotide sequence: TGTGCCAGCAGTTACGGACAGGGGGCTTCGTACGAGCAGTACTTC.

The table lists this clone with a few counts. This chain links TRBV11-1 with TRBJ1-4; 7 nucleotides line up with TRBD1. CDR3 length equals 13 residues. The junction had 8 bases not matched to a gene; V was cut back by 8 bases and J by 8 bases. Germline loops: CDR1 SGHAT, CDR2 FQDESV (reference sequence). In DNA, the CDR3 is TGTGCCAGCGAGGGACAGCCGGGAGAAAAACTGTTTTTT. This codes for CASEGQPGEKLFF.

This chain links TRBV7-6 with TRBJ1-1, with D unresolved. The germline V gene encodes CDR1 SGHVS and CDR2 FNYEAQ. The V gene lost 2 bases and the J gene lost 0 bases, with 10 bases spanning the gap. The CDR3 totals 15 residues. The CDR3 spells CASSLWAEMNTEAFF. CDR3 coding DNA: TGTGCCAGCAGCTTATGGGCAGAGATGAACACTGAAGCTTTCTTT. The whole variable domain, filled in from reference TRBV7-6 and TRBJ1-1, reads GAGVSQSPRYKVTKRGQDVALRCDPISGHVSLYWYRQALGQGPEFLTYFNYEAQQDKSGLPNDRFSAERPEGSISTLTIQRTEQRDSAMYRCASSLWAEMNTEAFFGQGTRLTVV.

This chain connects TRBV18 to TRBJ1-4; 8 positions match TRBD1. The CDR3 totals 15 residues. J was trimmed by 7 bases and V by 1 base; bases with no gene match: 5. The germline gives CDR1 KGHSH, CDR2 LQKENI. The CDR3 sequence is CASSPRQGAIEKLFF. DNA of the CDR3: TGTGCCAGCTCACCACGGCAGGGGGCGATTGAAAAACTGTTTTTT.

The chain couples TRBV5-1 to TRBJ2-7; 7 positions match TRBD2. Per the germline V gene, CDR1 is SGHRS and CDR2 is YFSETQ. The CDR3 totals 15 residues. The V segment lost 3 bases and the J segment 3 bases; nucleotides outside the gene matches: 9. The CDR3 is CASSSLGGGNYEQYF. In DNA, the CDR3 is TGCGCCAGCAGCTCCTTGGGCGGGGGTAACTACGAGCAGTACTTC.

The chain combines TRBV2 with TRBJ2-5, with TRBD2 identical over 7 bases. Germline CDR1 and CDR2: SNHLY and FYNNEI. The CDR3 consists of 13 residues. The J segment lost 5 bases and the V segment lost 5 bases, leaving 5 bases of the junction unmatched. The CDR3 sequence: CASSSGKGETQYF. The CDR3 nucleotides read TGTGCCAGCAGTAGCGGGAAAGGGGAGACCCAGTACTTC.

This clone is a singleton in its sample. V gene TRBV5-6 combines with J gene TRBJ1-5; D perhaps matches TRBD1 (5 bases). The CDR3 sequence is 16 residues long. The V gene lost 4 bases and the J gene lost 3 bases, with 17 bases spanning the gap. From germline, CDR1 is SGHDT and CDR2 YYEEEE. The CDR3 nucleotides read TGTGCCAGCAGCAGGCTAGGGGCGGGCCTCAATCAGCCCCAGCATTTT. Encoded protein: CASSRLGAGLNQPQHF.

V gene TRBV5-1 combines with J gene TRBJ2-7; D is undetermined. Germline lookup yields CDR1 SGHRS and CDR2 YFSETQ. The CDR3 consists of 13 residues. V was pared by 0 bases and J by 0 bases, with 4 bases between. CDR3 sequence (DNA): TGCGCCAGCAGCTTGGACAACTCCTACGAGCAGTACTTC. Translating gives CASSLDNSYEQYF.

CDR3 DNA sequence: TGCAGCGTTGTTACAGGGGCTCGGAACTATGGCTACACCTTC. It encodes CSVVTGARNYGYTF. The chain couples TRBV29-1 to TRBJ1-2; 7 bases fit TRBD1. Germline lookup yields CDR1 SQVTM and CDR2 ANQGSEA. This CDR3 contains 14 residues. V shed 4 bases, J shed 2 bases, and the junction held 7 bases outside the gene matches.

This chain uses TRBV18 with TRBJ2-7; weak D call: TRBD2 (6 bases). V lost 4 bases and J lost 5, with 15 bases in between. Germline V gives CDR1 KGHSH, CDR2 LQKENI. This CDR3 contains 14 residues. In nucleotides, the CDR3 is TGTGCCAGCTCACATGGGCGGGATAGGAACGAGCAGTACTTC. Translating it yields CASSHGRDRNEQYF.

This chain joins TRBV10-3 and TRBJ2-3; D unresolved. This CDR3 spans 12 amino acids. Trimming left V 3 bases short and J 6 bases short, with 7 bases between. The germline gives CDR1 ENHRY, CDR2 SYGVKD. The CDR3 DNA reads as TGTGCCATCAGTGATACCCGTGATACGCAGTATTTT. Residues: CAISDTRDTQYF.